Reported below is one TCR beta chain. Its antigen is not known. In germline, CDR1 is SGDLS, CDR2 YYNGEE. J gave up 3 bases and V 1 base, and 8 bases lay outside the gene matches. The CDR3 extends over 16 amino acids. This sample was included in a study of immune evolution from preneoplasia to lung adenocarcinoma. Notes on the study in general: Compared with EGFR-mutant or double wild-type lesions, KRAS-mutant nodules were more clonal.

The data were produced by immunoSEQ multiplex PCR, yet TCRdb's version contains in-frame clones alone and is incomplete. The data contain around 4,100 clones, about 89% of them singletons. The receptor's source is a donor of 70 years or more with lung adenocarcinoma. Source material: FFPE minimally invasive lung adenocarcinoma tissue. The chain is built from TRBV9 and TRBJ2-7; 9 bases align to TRBD1. The CDR3 protein is CASSVSPQGAHYEQYF. DNA of the CDR3: TGTGCCAGCAGCGTATCCCCACAGGGGGCCCACTACGAGCAGTACTTC.